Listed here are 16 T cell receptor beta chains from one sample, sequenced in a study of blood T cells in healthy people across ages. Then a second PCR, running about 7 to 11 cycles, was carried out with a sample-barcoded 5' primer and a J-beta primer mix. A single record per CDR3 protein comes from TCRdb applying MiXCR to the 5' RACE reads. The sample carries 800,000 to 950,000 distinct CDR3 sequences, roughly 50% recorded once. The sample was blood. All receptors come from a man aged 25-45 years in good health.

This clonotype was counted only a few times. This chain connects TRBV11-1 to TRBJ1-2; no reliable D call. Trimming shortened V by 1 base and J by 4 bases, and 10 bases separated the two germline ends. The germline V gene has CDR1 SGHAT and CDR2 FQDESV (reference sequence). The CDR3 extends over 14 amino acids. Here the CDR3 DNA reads TGTGCCAGCAGCTTAGGCTCGGGAACCTATGGCTACACCTTC. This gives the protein CASSLGSGTYGYTF.

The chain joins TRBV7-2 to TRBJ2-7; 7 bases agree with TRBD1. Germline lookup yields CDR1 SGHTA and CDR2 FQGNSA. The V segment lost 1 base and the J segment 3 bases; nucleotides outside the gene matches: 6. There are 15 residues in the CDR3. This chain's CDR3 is CASSLGGRGIYEQYF. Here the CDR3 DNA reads TGTGCCAGCAGCTTAGGCGGCAGGGGGATCTACGAGCAGTACTTC.

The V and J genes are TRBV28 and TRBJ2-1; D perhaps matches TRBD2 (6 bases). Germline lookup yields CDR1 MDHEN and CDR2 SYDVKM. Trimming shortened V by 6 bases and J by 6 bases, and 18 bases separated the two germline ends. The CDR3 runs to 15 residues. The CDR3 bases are TGTGCCAGCAGACCCGGACTACGTCCGGGCAATGAGCAGTTCTTC. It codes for CASRPGLRPGNEQFF. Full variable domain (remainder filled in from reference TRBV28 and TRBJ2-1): DVKVTQSSRYLVKRTGEKVFLECVQDMDHENMFWYRQDPGLGLRLIYFSYDVKMKEKGDIPEGYSVSREKKERFSLILESASTNQTSMYLCASRPGLRPGNEQFFGPGTRLTVL.

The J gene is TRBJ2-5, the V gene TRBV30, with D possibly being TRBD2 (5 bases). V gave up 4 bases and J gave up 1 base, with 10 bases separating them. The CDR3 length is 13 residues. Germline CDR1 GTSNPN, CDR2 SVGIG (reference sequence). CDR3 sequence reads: CAWTPGVQETQYF. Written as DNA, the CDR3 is TGTGCCTGGACTCCCGGGGTCCAAGAGACCCAGTACTTC. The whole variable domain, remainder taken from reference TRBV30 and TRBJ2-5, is SQTIHQWPATLVQPVGSPLSLECTVEGTSNPNLYWYRQAAGRGLQLLFYSVGIGQISSEVPQNLSASRPQDRQFILSSKKLLLSDSGFYLCAWTPGVQETQYFGPGTRLLVL.

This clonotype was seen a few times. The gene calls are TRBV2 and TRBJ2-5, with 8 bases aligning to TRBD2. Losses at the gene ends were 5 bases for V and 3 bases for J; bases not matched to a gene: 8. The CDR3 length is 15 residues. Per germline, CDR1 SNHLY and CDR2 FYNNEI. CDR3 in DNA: TGTGCCAGCAGTCCTTCTAGTAGCGGGAAAGAGACCCAGTACTTC. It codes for CASSPSSSGKETQYF.

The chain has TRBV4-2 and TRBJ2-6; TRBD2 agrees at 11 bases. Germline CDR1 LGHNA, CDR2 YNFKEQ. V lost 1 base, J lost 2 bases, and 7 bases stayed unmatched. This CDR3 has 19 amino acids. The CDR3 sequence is CASSQGISGGVTGANVLTF. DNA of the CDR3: TGTGCCAGCAGCCAAGGGATTAGCGGGGGGGTGACTGGGGCCAACGTCCTGACTTTC.

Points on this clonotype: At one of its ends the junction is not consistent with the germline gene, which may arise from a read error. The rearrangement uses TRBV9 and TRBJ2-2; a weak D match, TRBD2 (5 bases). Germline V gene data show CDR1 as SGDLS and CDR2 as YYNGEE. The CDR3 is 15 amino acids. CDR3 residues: CASSVGLALTGELFF. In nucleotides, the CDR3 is TGTGCCAGTAGCGTAGGGCTAGCTCTCACCGGGGAGCTGTTTTTT.

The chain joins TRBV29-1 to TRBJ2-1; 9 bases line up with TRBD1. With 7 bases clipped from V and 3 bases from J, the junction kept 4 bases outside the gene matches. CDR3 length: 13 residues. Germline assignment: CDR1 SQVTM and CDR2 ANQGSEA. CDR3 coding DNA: TGCAGCGGGGACAGGGCAGGCTACAATGAGCAGTTCTTC. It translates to CSGDRAGYNEQFF.

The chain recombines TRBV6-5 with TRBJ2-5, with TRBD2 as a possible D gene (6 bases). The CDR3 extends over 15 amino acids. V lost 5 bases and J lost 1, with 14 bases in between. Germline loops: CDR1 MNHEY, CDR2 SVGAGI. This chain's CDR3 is CASSPPRGFQETQYF. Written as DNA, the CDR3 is TGTGCCAGCAGTCCCCCTCGGGGGTTCCAAGAGACCCAGTACTTC.

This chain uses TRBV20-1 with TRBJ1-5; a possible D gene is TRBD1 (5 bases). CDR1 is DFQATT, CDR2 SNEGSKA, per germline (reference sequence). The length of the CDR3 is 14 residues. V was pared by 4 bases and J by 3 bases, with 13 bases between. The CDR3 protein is CSANRGVNNQPQHF. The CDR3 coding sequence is TGCAGTGCTAACCGGGGCGTAAACAATCAGCCCCAGCATTTT.

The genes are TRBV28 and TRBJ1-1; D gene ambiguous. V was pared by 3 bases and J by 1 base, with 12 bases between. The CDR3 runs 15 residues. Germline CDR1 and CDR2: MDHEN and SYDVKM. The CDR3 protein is CASSLNLWANTEAFF. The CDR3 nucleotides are TGTGCCAGCAGTTTGAATCTATGGGCGAACACTGAAGCTTTCTTT.

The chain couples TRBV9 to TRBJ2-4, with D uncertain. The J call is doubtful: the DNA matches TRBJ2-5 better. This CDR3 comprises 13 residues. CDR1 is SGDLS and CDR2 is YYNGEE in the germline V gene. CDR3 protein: CASSVDVLETQYF. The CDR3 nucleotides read TGTGCCAGCAGCGTAGACGTTTTAGAGACCCAGTACTTC.

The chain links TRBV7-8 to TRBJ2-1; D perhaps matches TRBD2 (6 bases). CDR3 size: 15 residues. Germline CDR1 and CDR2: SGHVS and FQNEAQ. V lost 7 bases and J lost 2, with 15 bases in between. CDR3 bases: TGTGCCAGCATCCAACGGGACTCCGCCTACAATGAGCAGTTCTTC. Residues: CASIQRDSAYNEQFF.

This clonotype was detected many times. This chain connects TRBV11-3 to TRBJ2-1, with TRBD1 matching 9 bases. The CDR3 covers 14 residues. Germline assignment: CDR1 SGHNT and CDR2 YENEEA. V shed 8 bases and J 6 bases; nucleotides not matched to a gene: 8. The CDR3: CASGTGTGSNEQFF. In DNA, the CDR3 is TGTGCCAGCGGAACCGGGACAGGGTCCAATGAGCAGTTCTTC.

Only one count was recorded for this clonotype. The CDR3 protein is CSARDTGRSSYNEQFF. CDR3 nucleotide sequence: TGCAGTGCTAGAGATACCGGACGGAGCTCCTACAATGAGCAGTTCTTC. This chain uses TRBV20-1 with TRBJ2-1; D gene unclear. V gave up 0 bases and J gave up 0 bases, with 12 bases separating them. From germline, CDR1 is DFQATT and CDR2 SNEGSKA (reference sequence). The CDR3 is 16 residues long.

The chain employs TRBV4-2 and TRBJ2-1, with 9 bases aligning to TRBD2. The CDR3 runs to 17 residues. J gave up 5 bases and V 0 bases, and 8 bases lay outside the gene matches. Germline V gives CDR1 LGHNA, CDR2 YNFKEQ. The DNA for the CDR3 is TGTGCCAGCAGCCAAGATCTTGCTAGCGGGGCCAACAATGAGCAGTTCTTC. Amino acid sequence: CASSQDLASGANNEQFF.